This TCR beta chain was captured by sequencing in a study of CD8+ T cells in alopecia areata. Treatment: oral pan-JAK inhibitor, 5-10 mg twice daily. Sequencing templates came from extracted RNA that was reverse transcribed into cDNA. Libraries were prepared by immunoSEQ multiplex PCR; TCRdb keeps only in-frame clonotypes and omits some of them. The sample includes 200,000 to 250,000 clones, 50% to 60% of them seen just once. The V and J ends lost 0 bases and 4 bases respectively, with 16 bases between them. Germline CDR1 is SQVTM and CDR2 is ANQGSEA. The CDR3 is 15 amino acids. Sample: CD4+ T cells sorted from blood, taken at week 4, from a patient treated with tofacitinib. The receptor was isolated from a human donor with alopecia areata. This chain joins TRBV29-1 and TRBJ2-7; the D call may be TRBD1 or TRBD2 (6 bases each). The CDR3 coding sequence is TGCAGCGTTGAAGATCGGGGGCTTCGGGGTTACGAGCAGTACTTC. Translating it yields CSVEDRGLRGYEQYF.